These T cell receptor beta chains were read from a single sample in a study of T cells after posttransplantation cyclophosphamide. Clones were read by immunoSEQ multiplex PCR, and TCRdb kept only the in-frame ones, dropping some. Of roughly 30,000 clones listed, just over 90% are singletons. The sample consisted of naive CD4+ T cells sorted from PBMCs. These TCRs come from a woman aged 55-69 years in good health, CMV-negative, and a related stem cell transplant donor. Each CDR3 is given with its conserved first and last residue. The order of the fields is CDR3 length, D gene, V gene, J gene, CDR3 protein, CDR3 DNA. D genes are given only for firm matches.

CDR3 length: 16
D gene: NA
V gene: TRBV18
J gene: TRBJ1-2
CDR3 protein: CASSNQGTSANYGYTF
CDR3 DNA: TGTGCCAGCTCCAACCAGGGGACGTCGGCTAACTATGGCTACACCTTC

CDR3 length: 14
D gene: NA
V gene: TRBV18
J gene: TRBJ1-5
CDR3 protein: CASSPRTADQPQHF
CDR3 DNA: TGTGCCAGCTCACCCCGGACAGCCGATCAGCCCCAGCATTTT

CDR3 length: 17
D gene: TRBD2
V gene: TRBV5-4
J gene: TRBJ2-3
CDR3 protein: CASSLGAGGKSTDTQYF
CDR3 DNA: TGTGCCAGCAGCTTGGGAGCGGGGGGGAAGAGCACAGATACGCAGTATTTT

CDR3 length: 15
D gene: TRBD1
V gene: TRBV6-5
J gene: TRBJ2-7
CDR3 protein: CASRGTGGTSYEQYF
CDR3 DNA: TGTGCCAGCAGGGGGACAGGAGGGACTTCCTACGAGCAGTACTTC

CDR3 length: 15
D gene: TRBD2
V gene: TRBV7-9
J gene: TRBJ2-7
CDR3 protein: CASSLPLAGENEQYF
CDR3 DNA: TGTGCCAGCAGCTTACCGCTAGCGGGAGAGAACGAGCAGTACTTC

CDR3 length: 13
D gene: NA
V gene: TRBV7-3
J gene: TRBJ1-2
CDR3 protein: CASRISAGGGYTF
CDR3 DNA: TGTGCCAGCAGAATATCAGCCGGGGGAGGCTACACCTTC

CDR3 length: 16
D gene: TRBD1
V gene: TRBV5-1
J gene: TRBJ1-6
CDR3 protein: CASSPGQGATYSPLHF
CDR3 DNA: TGCGCCAGCAGCCCAGGACAGGGGGCGACATATTCACCCCTCCACTTT

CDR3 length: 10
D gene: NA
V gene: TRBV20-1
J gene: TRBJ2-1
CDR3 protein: CSAESGQQFF
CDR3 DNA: TGCAGTGCTGAAAGCGGGCAGCAGTTCTTC

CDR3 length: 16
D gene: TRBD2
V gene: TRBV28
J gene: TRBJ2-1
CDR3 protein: CASSSAASGRYNEQFF
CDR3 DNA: TGTGCCAGCAGTTCCGCCGCTAGCGGGAGGTACAATGAGCAGTTCTTC

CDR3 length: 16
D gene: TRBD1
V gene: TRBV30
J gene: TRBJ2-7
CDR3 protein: CAWKPAPGQGFYEQYF
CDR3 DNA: TGTGCCTGGAAACCCGCTCCGGGACAGGGATTTTACGAGCAGTACTTC

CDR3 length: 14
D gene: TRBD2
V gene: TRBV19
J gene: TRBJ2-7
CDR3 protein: CASSIGLAVYEQYF
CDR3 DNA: TGTGCCAGTAGTATTGGCCTAGCGGTATACGAGCAGTACTTC

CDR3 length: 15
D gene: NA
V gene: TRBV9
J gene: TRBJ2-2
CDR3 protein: CASSVNRAGTGELFF
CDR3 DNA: TGTGCCAGCAGCGTAAATAGGGCGGGTACCGGGGAGCTGTTTTTT

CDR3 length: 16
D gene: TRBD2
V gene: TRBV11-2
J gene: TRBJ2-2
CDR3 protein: CASSAKASGGTGELFF
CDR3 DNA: TGTGCCAGCAGCGCAAAGGCTAGCGGGGGGACCGGGGAGCTGTTTTTT

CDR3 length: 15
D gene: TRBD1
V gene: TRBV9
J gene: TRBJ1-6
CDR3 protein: CASSVSGTASSPLHF
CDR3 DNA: TGTGCCAGCAGCGTTTCCGGGACAGCCAGTTCACCCCTCCACTTT

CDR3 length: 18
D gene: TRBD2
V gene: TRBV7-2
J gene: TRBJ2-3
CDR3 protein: CASSLEGGGAPPTDTQYF
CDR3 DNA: TGTGCCAGCAGCTTAGAGGGCGGGGGGGCCCCGCCCACAGATACGCAGTATTTT